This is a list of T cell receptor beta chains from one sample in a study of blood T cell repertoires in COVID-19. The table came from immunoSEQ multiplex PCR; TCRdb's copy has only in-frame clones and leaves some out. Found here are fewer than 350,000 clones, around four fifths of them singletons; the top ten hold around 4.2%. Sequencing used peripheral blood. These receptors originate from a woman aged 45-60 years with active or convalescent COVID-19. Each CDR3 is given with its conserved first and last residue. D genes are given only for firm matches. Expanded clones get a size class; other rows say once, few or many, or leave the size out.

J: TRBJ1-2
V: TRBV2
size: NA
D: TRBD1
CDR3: CASSGFDRVKDYGYTF
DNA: TGTGCCAGCAGTGGTTTCGACAGGGTGAAAGACTATGGCTACACCTTC

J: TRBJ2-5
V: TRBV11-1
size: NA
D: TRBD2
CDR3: CASSLALAVTETQYF
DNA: TGTGCCAGCAGCTTAGCGCTAGCGGTAACCGAGACCCAGTACTTC

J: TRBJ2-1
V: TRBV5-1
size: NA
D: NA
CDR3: CASSLVRARSYNEQFF
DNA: TGCGCCAGCAGCTTGGTACGCGCCAGGTCCTACAATGAGCAGTTCTTC

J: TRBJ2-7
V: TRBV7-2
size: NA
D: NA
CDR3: CASSLAVGSPYEQYF
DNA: TGTGCCAGCAGCTTAGCGGTGGGCAGTCCCTACGAGCAGTACTTC

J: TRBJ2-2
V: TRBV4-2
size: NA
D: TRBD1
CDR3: CASSQVRGQGPRNTGELFF
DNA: TGTGCCAGCAGCCAAGTCCGCGGACAGGGCCCTAGGAACACCGGGGAGCTGTTTTTT

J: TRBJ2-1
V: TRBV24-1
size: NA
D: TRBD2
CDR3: CATSDRRTSGAYNEQFF
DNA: TGTGCCACCAGTGATCGGCGGACTAGCGGGGCCTACAATGAGCAGTTCTTC

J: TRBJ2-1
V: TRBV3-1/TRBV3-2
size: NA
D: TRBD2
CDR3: CASSHEAGRDEQFF
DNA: TGTGCCAGCAGCCACGAAGCGGGAAGGGATGAGCAGTTCTTC

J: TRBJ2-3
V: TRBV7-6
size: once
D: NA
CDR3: CASSPLPLSADTQYF
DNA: TGTGCCAGCAGCCCCCTGCCGCTATCGGCAGATACGCAGTATTTT

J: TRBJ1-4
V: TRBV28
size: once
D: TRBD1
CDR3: CASTPTGGVDEKLFF
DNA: TGTGCCAGCACTCCCACAGGGGGCGTAGATGAAAAACTGTTTTTT

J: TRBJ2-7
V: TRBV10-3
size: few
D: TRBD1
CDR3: CAISESMDRGHEQYF
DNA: TGTGCCATCAGTGAGTCCATGGACAGGGGGCACGAGCAGTACTTC

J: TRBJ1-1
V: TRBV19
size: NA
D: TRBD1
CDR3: CASSIGGQGTAFF
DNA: TGTGCCAGTAGTATAGGGGGACAGGGGACGGCTTTCTTT